This TCR beta chain was captured in a study of T cells in Graves' hyperthyroidism and ophthalmopathy. Study as a whole: Before treatment of any kind, peripheral blood was taken at initial diagnosis.

Orbital computed tomography, thyroid ultrasound, serum thyroxine and TRAb, and clinical symptoms together informed the diagnoses. PBMCs were derived from 10 ml fresh peripheral blood. This CDR3 spans 14 amino acids. The germline gives CDR1 MNHNS, CDR2 SASEGT. Between the trimmed V and J ends, which lost 6 bases and 4 bases, there was a span of 16 bases. Amplification of TCR beta CDR3 regions was performed using RNA transcripts as template. HTBI primers drove first-round RT-PCR of the TCR CDR3. TCRdb re-called the multiplex PCR reads through MiXCR, storing one row per CDR3 protein. The data show around 350,000 distinct CDR3 sequences, 13% to 15% seen once.

Material for sequencing was blood. This clonotype originated in a woman aged 60-75 years with Graves' ophthalmopathy. The chain employs TRBV6-1 and TRBJ2-7; D uncertain. The DNA for the CDR3 is TGTGCCAGCAGCCTCCAGACGTTGGGGTACGAGCAGTACTTC. It codes for CASSLQTLGYEQYF.